This T cell receptor (beta chain) came from a study of T cell repertoires in cytomegalovirus infection. Study-level results: CMV-specific TCR beta clonotypes restricted by HLA-C were the ones dominating the ex vivo response.

From the reads, TCRdb called clonotypes with MiXCR, one entry per CDR3 protein. The repertoire holds approximately 350,000 distinct CDR3 sequences, with roughly 34% as singletons. The sample holds a few counts of this clonotype. Its target is not known. The source of this sequence is a human donor in good health (CMV status not recorded). Some clones in this sample may be carry-over from other donors' samples. Sequencing was performed on cultured PBMCs, taken from culture after CMV antigen stimulation.

In DNA, the CDR3 is TGCGCCAGCAGCTTGGCCCCGGGACAGGGAAGAGAGCAGTACTTC. This sequence encodes CASSLAPGQGREQYF. V is TRBV5-1 and J is TRBJ2-7; 9 nucleotides match TRBD1. Germline CDR1 SGHRS, CDR2 YFSETQ. CDR3 length: 15 amino acids. J was trimmed by 7 bases and V by 0 bases; bases with no gene match: 8.